The 25 T cell receptor beta chains given below trace back to one sample, sequenced in a study of blood T cell repertoires in COVID-19. TCRdb keeps only in-frame clones here, not all; method: immunoSEQ multiplex PCR. The table has 200,000 to 250,000 clones, about 83% seen once. Source material: peripheral blood. All receptors derive from a man aged 45-65 years with active or convalescent COVID-19.

The chain has TRBV11-2 and TRBJ1-1; D remains ambiguous. V lost 1 base to trimming and J lost 8 bases, with 8 bases between them. CDR1 is SGHAT, CDR2 FQNNGV, per germline. The length of the CDR3 is 12 residues. CDR3 DNA: TGTGCCAGCAGCTTAGGAGTTCGGGAAGCTTTCTTT. Its translation is CASSLGVREAFF.

V is TRBV5-1 and J is TRBJ1-6, with D uncertain. CDR3 size: 14 residues. V shed 3 bases and J shed 6 bases, with 10 bases lying between them. Germline V lookup: CDR1 SGHRS, CDR2 YFSETQ. The chain's CDR3 is CASSSAGFNSPLHF. CDR3 nucleotide sequence: TGCGCCAGCAGCTCGGCGGGCTTTAATTCACCCCTCCACTTT.

The genes are TRBV10-1 and TRBJ2-5; D perhaps matches TRBD1 (5 bases). The CDR3 has 15 amino acids. V lost 0 bases, J lost 1 base, and 9 bases lay in between. CDR1 and CDR2 (germline): WNHNN, SYGVQD (reference sequence). Written as DNA, the CDR3 is TGCGCCAGCAGTGAGTCTCAGGGCCCCCAAGAGACCCAGTACTTC. This encodes CASSESQGPQETQYF.

The chain joins TRBV5-1 to TRBJ1-1; a weak D match, TRBD1 (5 bases). V lost 4 bases to trimming and J lost 6 bases, with 13 bases between them. The CDR3 is 13 amino acids. CDR1 is SGHRS and CDR2 is YFSETQ in the germline V gene. In DNA, the CDR3 is TGCGCCAGCAGCCCGGGGGACCGACCTGAAGCTTTCTTT. Its protein is CASSPGDRPEAFF.

The chain joins TRBV3-1 (or the pseudogene TRBV3-2) to TRBJ2-5; 13 nucleotides match TRBD2. Germline loops: CDR1 LGHDT, CDR2 YNNKEL (reference sequence). This CDR3 region has 15 residues. J gave up 5 bases and V 5 bases, and 5 bases lay outside the gene matches. The CDR3 reads CASSALAGGGETQYF. CDR3 DNA: TGTGCCAGCAGCGCACTAGCGGGAGGGGGGGAGACCCAGTACTTC.

The chain joins TRBV28 to TRBJ2-3; D might be TRBD2 (6 bases). Deletions cut 2 bases from V and 0 bases from J, with 6 bases between. In germline, CDR1 is MDHEN, CDR2 SYDVKM. The CDR3 contains 14 residues. The CDR3 protein is CASSLGGSTDTQYF. The CDR3 nucleotides are TGTGCCAGCAGTTTAGGGGGGAGCACAGATACGCAGTATTTT. Full variable domain (remainder filled in from reference TRBV28 and TRBJ2-3): DVKVTQSSRYLVKRTGEKVFLECVQDMDHENMFWYRQDPGLGLRLIYFSYDVKMKEKGDIPEGYSVSREKKERFSLILESASTNQTSMYLCASSLGGSTDTQYFGPGTRLTVL.

The chain couples TRBV28 to TRBJ2-1, with D uncertain. Germline values: CDR1 MDHEN, CDR2 SYDVKM. Between the trimmed V and J ends, which lost 6 bases and 8 bases, there was a span of 14 bases. The CDR3 has 13 amino acids. The CDR3 bases are TGTGCCAGCAGCGCGTTGGTTGCCCATGAGCAGTTCTTC. This encodes CASSALVAHEQFF.

The chain links TRBV10-2 to TRBJ2-7; 11 nucleotides line up with TRBD2. The CDR3 sequence is 14 residues long. Losses at the gene ends were 3 bases for V and 4 bases for J; bases not matched to a gene: 2. Germline V gene data show CDR1 as WSHSY and CDR2 as SAAADI. The CDR3 here is CASSELAGEYEQYF. CDR3 in DNA: TGCGCCAGCAGTGAACTAGCGGGAGAGTACGAGCAGTACTTC.

This clone was counted a single time. V gene TRBV11-3 combines with J gene TRBJ2-1; perhaps TRBD2 as D (6 bases). The CDR3 length is 16 residues. V was shortened by 1 base and J by 1 base, with 11 bases between the two germline ends. The germline gives CDR1 SGHNT, CDR2 YENEEA. CDR3 sequence: CASSLGASVSYNEQFF. The CDR3 bases are TGTGCCAGCAGCTTAGGGGCTAGCGTATCCTACAATGAGCAGTTCTTC. Full variable domain (rest looked up from reference TRBV11-3 and TRBJ2-1): EAGVVQSPRYKIIEKKQPVAFWCNPISGHNTLYWYLQNLGQGPELLIRYENEEAVDDSQLPKDRFSAERLKGVDSTLKIQPAELGDSAVYLCASSLGASVSYNEQFFGPGTRLTVL.

This CDR3 reads CASSHGPSGDPDEQYF. The CDR3 DNA sequence: TGTGCCAGCAGCCATGGCCCTAGCGGGGACCCGGACGAGCAGTACTTC. V is TRBV3-1 (or the pseudogene TRBV3-2) and J is TRBJ2-7; TRBD2 aligns across 9 bases. V was clipped by 3 bases and J by 5 bases; unmatched bases: 11. Germline V gene sequence: CDR1 LGHDT, CDR2 YNNKEL (reference sequence). CDR3 length: 16 residues.

V gene TRBV28 combines with J gene TRBJ1-4; D is possibly TRBD1 (5 bases). Deletions cut 6 bases from V and 0 bases from J, with 14 bases between. The CDR3 length is 16 residues. Per germline, CDR1 MDHEN and CDR2 SYDVKM. The CDR3 DNA reads as TGTGCCAGCAGCCCGAGGACACATTCAACTAATGAAAAACTGTTTTTT. It encodes CASSPRTHSTNEKLFF.

This clone was detected only a few times. The chain recombines TRBV9 with TRBJ2-5, with 8 bases identical to TRBD1. Germline assignment: CDR1 SGDLS and CDR2 YYNGEE. The CDR3 length is 14 residues. Germline trimming cut 0 bases from V and 3 bases from J; bases unmatched to any gene: 1. The CDR3 DNA reads TGTGCCAGCAGCGTAGGACAGGGGAAAGAGACCCAGTACTTC. Translated: CASSVGQGKETQYF.

V is TRBV6-1 and J is TRBJ2-1; 7 nucleotides match TRBD2. The germline V gene encodes CDR1 MNHNS and CDR2 SASEGT. V lost 2 bases to trimming and J lost 4 bases; unmatched junction nucleotides: 5. This CDR3 comprises 15 residues. CDR3 sequence reads: CASSESASGYNEQFF. The CDR3 region has the DNA TGTGCCAGCAGTGAATCGGCTAGCGGTTACAATGAGCAGTTCTTC.

The chain joins TRBV6-5 to TRBJ1-5; 7 bases align to TRBD1. The CDR3 runs to 15 residues. V lost 5 bases, J lost 5 bases, and 9 bases stayed unmatched. From germline, CDR1 is MNHEY and CDR2 SVGAGI. The CDR3 sequence: CASSPRDSQDQPQHF. The CDR3 DNA reads TGTGCCAGCAGTCCCCGGGACAGCCAAGATCAGCCCCAGCATTTT.

The chain is built from TRBV29-1 and TRBJ1-2; D is possibly TRBD1 (6 bases). Per germline, CDR1 SQVTM and CDR2 ANQGSEA. The V end was cut by 1 base, the J end by 6 bases, with 9 bases between. This CDR3 region has 12 residues. CDR3 residues: CSVEGGLHGYTF. DNA for the CDR3: TGCAGCGTTGAAGGGGGGCTGCATGGCTACACCTTC. Looking up the rest from reference TRBV29-1 and TRBJ1-2 gives the full variable domain: SAVISQKPSRDICQRGTSLTIQCQVDSQVTMMFWYRQQPGQSLTLIATANQGSEATYESGFVIDKFPISRPNLTFSTLTVSNMSPEDSSIYLCSVEGGLHGYTFGSGTRLTVV.

This chain uses TRBV6-5 with TRBJ1-2, with TRBD1 identical over 7 bases. This CDR3 comprises 15 residues. V lost 2 bases, J lost 2 bases, and 5 bases stayed unmatched. Germline V gene lookup returns CDR1 MNHEY and CDR2 SVGAGI. In nucleotides, the CDR3 is TGTGCCAGCAGTTACGCTCAACAGGGGAACTATGGCTACACCTTC. Translating it yields CASSYAQQGNYGYTF.

The chain employs TRBV3-1 (or the pseudogene TRBV3-2) and TRBJ1-2; possibly TRBD1 for D (5 bases). CDR1 and CDR2 (germline): LGHDT, YNNKEL (reference sequence). This CDR3 is 14 amino acids long. Trimming cost V 4 bases and J 8 bases, with 17 bases left between them. The CDR3 loop is CASSPSGRRGGYTF. The CDR3 DNA reads as TGTGCCAGCAGCCCTTCAGGGCGTCGGGGGGGCTACACCTTC.

The V gene is TRBV27, the J gene TRBJ2-5; TRBD2 might be the D (5 bases). The CDR3 is made up of 13 amino acids. The ends were cut back, 3 bases at V and 6 bases at J, with 11 bases in the middle. CDR1 and CDR2 (germline): MNHEY, SMNVEV (reference sequence). Here the CDR3 reads CASSFAIGKTQYF. CDR3 sequence (DNA): TGTGCCAGCAGTTTCGCTATCGGGAAGACCCAGTACTTC.

This chain links TRBV5-1 with TRBJ2-1; D possibly corresponds to TRBD2 (5 bases). Looked up from germline, CDR1 is SGHRS and CDR2 is YFSETQ. The germline V and J ends were trimmed by 2 bases and 7 bases, with 7 bases remaining between them. This CDR3 is 12 amino acids long. CDR3 in amino acids: CASSFPGNEQFF. The CDR3 region has the DNA TGCGCCAGCAGCTTTCCGGGGAATGAGCAGTTCTTC.

This chain joins TRBV7-2 and TRBJ2-3, with TRBD2 matching over 8 bases. Trimming removed 5 bases from V and 6 bases from J; junction bases left unmatched: 7. Germline V CDR1 and CDR2: SGHTA, FQGNSA. There are 14 residues in the CDR3. The CDR3 here is CASSTRGGDDTQYF. Here the CDR3 DNA reads TGTGCCAGCAGCACCCGGGGGGGCGACGATACGCAGTATTTT.

The rearrangement uses TRBV7-2 and TRBJ2-3; TRBD2 agrees at 8 bases. Per the germline V gene, CDR1 is SGHTA and CDR2 is FQGNSA. The CDR3 length is 15 residues. The trim removed 9 bases at V and 0 bases at J, leaving 8 bases unmatched. Written as DNA, the CDR3 is TGTGCCAGTTATCGGACTAGCCTTAGCACAGATACGCAGTATTTT. The encoded protein is CASYRTSLSTDTQYF.

V usage is TRBV20-1 and J usage is TRBJ2-1; 12 positions match TRBD2. Germline CDR1 reads DFQATT; CDR2 reads SNEGSKA (reference sequence). The CDR3 consists of 17 residues. V lost 3 bases to trimming and J lost 8 bases; unmatched junction nucleotides: 14. The CDR3 bases are TGCAGTGCTAGTCCCCGAGGGGGAGGGACTAGCGGGTATGAGCAGTTCTTC. Protein sequence: CSASPRGGGTSGYEQFF.

This chain links TRBV3-1 (or the pseudogene TRBV3-2) with TRBJ2-7; no clear D. This CDR3 is built from 13 residues. The germline CDR1 and CDR2 sequences are LGHDT and YNNKEL (reference sequence). V was clipped by 4 bases and J by 3 bases, with 10 bases between them. CDR3 sequence: CASSLLGFYEQYF. Here the CDR3 DNA reads TGTGCCAGCAGCCTTCTCGGTTTCTACGAGCAGTACTTC.

The chain recombines TRBV3-1 (or the pseudogene TRBV3-2) with TRBJ2-7, with 8 bases lining up with TRBD2. Germline V gives CDR1 LGHDT, CDR2 YNNKEL (reference sequence). Trimming removed 4 bases from V and 4 bases from J; junction bases left unmatched: 12. This CDR3 has 16 amino acids. CDR3 DNA: TGTGCCAGCAGCCTAGGTCACGGGAGGGTTTCGTACGAGCAGTACTTC. Its protein is CASSLGHGRVSYEQYF.

The rearrangement links TRBV6-5 to TRBJ2-7, with 7 nucleotides matching TRBD1. The CDR3 length is 15 residues. V lost 0 bases to trimming and J lost 8 bases; unmatched junction nucleotides: 10. Germline V gene data show CDR1 as MNHEY and CDR2 as SVGAGI. The CDR3 nucleotides read TGTGCCAGCAGTTACTCTCGGGACAGTGGGGGCAAGCAGTACTTC. Encoded protein: CASSYSRDSGGKQYF.